The T cell receptor (beta chain) described here comes from a study of cytomegalovirus exposure and HLA in healthy donors. Concerning this clone: Its antigen is unidentified.

Whole-study results and caveats: With high specificity and sensitivity, the classifier reportedly diagnosed cytomegalovirus status.

Trimming pared 2 bases from V and 6 bases from J, leaving 8 bases between. The CDR3 length is 13 residues. Germline V gene data show CDR1 as SGHVS and CDR2 as FQNEAQ. The PCR was carried out with 60 Vbeta primers and 13 Jbeta primers. Sequencing was performed with immunoSEQ multiplex PCR; in TCRdb, only in-frame clones are kept and a portion is missing. The profile shows fewer than 250,000 clones, about 82% of them singletons. The chain is built from TRBV7-8 and TRBJ2-1; possibly TRBD2 for D (5 bases). This TCR derives from a man younger than 45 in good health and CMV-seronegative. Sequencing was carried out using PBMCs. The CDR3 coding sequence is TGTGCCAGCAGCTTACCTCGGGGCAATGAGCAGTTCTTC. This gives the protein CASSLPRGNEQFF.